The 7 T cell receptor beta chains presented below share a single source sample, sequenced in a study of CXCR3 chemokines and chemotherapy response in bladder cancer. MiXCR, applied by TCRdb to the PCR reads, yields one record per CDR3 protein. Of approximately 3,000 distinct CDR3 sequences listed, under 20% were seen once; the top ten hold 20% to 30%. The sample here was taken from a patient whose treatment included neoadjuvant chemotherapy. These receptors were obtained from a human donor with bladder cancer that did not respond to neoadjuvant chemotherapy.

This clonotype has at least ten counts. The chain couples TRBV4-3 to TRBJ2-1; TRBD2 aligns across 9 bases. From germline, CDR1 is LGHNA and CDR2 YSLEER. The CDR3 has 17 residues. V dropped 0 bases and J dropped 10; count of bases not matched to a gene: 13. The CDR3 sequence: CASSQDPVRGGAWEQFF. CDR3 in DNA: TGCGCCAGCAGCCAAGATCCGGTTCGCGGGGGGGCGTGGGAGCAGTTCTTC.

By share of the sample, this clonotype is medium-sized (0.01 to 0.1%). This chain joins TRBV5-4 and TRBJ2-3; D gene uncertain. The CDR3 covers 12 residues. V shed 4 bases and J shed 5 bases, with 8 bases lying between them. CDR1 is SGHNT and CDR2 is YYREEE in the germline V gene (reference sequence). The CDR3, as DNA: TGTGCCAGCAGCCAGGCACGAGATACGCAGTATTTT. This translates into CASSQARDTQYF.

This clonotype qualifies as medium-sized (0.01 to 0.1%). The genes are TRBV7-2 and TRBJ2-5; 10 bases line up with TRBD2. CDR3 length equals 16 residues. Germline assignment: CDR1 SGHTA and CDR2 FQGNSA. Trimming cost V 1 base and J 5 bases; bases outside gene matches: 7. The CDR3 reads CASSLGSGGAFETQYF. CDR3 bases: TGTGCCAGCAGCTTAGGGAGCGGGGGGGCCTTTGAGACCCAGTACTTC.

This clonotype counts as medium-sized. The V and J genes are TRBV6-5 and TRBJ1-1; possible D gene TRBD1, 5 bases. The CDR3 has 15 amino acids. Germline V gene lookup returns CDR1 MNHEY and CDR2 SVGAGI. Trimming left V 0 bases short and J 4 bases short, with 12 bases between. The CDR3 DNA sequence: TGTGCCAGCAGTTACTCGCCCAGGGACGGCACTGAAGCTTTCTTT. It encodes CASSYSPRDGTEAFF.

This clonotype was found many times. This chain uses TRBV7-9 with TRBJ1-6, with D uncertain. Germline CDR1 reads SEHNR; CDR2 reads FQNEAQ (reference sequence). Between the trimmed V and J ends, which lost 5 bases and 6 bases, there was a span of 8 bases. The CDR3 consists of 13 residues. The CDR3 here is CASSPTANSPLHF. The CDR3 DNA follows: TGTGCCAGCAGCCCGACGGCTAATTCACCCCTCCACTTT. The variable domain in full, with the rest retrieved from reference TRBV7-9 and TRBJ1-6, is DTGVSQNPRHKITKRGQNVTFRCDPISEHNRLYWYRQTLGQGPEFLTYFQNEAQLEKSRLLSDRFSAERPKGSFSTLEIQRTEQGDSAMYLCASSPTANSPLHFGNGTRLTVT.

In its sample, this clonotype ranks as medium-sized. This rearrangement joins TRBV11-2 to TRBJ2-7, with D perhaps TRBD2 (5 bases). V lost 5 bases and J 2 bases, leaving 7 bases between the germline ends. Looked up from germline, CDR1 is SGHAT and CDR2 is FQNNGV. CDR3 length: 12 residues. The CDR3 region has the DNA TGTGCCAGCAGCCCCGGGACCTACGAGCAGTACTTC. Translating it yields CASSPGTYEQYF.

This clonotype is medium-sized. The CDR3 coding sequence is TGTGCCAGCAGCAAGGGGCTAGCGGTGAACACCGGGGAGCTGTTTTTT. Protein product: CASSKGLAVNTGELFF. The chain carries TRBV6-5 and TRBJ2-2; 7 nucleotides line up with TRBD2. CDR1 and CDR2 (germline): MNHEY, SVGAGI. The CDR3 is 16 residues long. V was clipped by 6 bases and J by 1 base; unmatched bases: 8.